These 20 T cell receptor beta chains were sequenced from one sample in a study of T cells in localized non-small cell lung cancer (dated by TCRdb to 2018 to 2020). Libraries were built with the immunoSEQ multiplex PCR assay. The clones in this table, taken by TCRdb from immuneACCESS, are in-frame only. Not every clone is retained; where verified, under half of the shortfall comes from an unresolved V gene, and the cause of the rest is unknown. The sample table contains roughly 26,000 clones; only one count was recorded for 88% of them. The top ten hold about 14% of the sample. The sample consisted of peripheral blood, taken before any cancer treatment. The receptors were gathered from a female donor over 55 with stage II squamous cell lung carcinoma.

The rearrangement joins TRBV4-2 to TRBJ2-3, with a weak D call TRBD2 (5 bases). CDR1 is LGHNA, CDR2 YNFKEQ, per germline. The CDR3 sequence is 16 residues long. V lost 0 bases to trimming and J lost 6 bases, with 16 bases between them. DNA for the CDR3: TGTGCCAGCAGCCAAGAGGACTCAACTCAGCATGATACGCAGTATTTT. Protein sequence: CASSQEDSTQHDTQYF.

V and J are TRBV6-5 and TRBJ2-3; possibly TRBD1 for D (6 bases). The ends were cut back, 2 bases at V and 7 bases at J, with 13 bases in the middle. The CDR3 totals 14 residues. Germline lookup yields CDR1 MNHEY and CDR2 SVGAGI. The CDR3 DNA follows: TGTGCCAGCAGTTACGACAGGCCAACCTATACGCAGTATTTT. Translation: CASSYDRPTYTQYF.

The rearrangement uses TRBV5-1 and TRBJ1-5, with 7 bases lining up with TRBD1. The junction had 4 bases not matched to a gene; V was cut back by 4 bases and J by 3 bases. This CDR3 region has 14 residues. CDR1 is SGHRS and CDR2 is YFSETQ in the germline V gene. CDR3 DNA: TGCGCCAGCAGCCACGGGACAGACAATCAGCCCCAGCATTTT. It translates to CASSHGTDNQPQHF.

The chain carries TRBV7-2 and TRBJ2-1, with a tentative D call TRBD2 (6 bases). The CDR3 sequence is 14 residues long. V lost 5 bases and J 8 bases, leaving 16 bases between the germline ends. CDR1 and CDR2 (germline): SGHTA, FQGNSA. The CDR3 DNA sequence: TGTGCCAGCAGCGTAACAACTAGCACCGATGAGCAGTTCTTC. It yields the protein CASSVTTSTDEQFF.

The gene calls are TRBV6-5 and TRBJ1-1; D is possibly TRBD1 (5 bases). Germline V gene data show CDR1 as MNHEY and CDR2 as SVGAGI. V lost 6 bases, J lost 0 bases, and 11 bases lay in between. The CDR3 loop spans 14 amino acids. CDR3 nucleotide sequence: TGTGCCAGCAGAGGGGCGACCCTGAACACTGAAGCTTTCTTT. Encoded protein: CASRGATLNTEAFF.

This clone was seen once. This sequence joins TRBV5-1 and TRBJ2-2; D not resolved. Trimming pared 0 bases from V and 4 bases from J, leaving 4 bases between. CDR3 length equals 13 residues. Germline CDR1 and CDR2: SGHRS and YFSETQ. CDR3 protein: CASSLGSTGELFF. CDR3 in DNA: TGCGCCAGCAGCTTGGGGTCCACCGGGGAGCTGTTTTTT.

The V and J genes are TRBV11-1 and TRBJ2-5; D might be TRBD2 (6 bases). V was trimmed by 11 bases and J by 5 bases, leaving 21 bases between them. The CDR3 loop spans 14 amino acids. In germline, CDR1 is SGHAT, CDR2 FQDESV (reference sequence). As DNA, the CDR3 is TGTGCCTCGGGTCCCGGAGGGCCGTATGAGACCCAGTACTTC. Translating it yields CASGPGGPYETQYF.

This clone was detected only once. This rearrangement joins TRBV5-1 to TRBJ2-5; TRBD1 aligns across 8 bases. With 3 bases clipped from V and 2 bases from J, the junction kept 3 bases outside the gene matches. CDR1 and CDR2 from the germline V gene are SGHRS and YFSETQ. The CDR3 totals 14 residues. The CDR3 protein is CASSSGQGQETQYF. In DNA form, the CDR3 reads TGCGCCAGCAGCTCTGGACAGGGTCAAGAGACCCAGTACTTC.

The chain uses TRBV7-8 and TRBJ1-2; TRBD1 is a possible D gene (5 bases). The ends were cut back, 5 bases at V and 0 bases at J, with 16 bases in the middle. This CDR3 spans 16 amino acids. Germline V gene data show CDR1 as SGHVS and CDR2 as FQNEAQ. The CDR3 region has the DNA TGTGCCAGCAGCCACGAGGGGCGAACGACTAACTATGGCTACACCTTC. The encoded protein is CASSHEGRTTNYGYTF.

The CDR3 protein is CASSRVGDIVKLFF. In nucleotides, the CDR3 is TGTGCCAGCAGCCGGGTGGGAGATATTGTAAAACTGTTTTTT. The chain employs TRBV28 and TRBJ1-4; D gene unclear. Between the trimmed V and J ends, which lost 6 bases and 10 bases, there was a span of 18 bases. Germline V gives CDR1 MDHEN, CDR2 SYDVKM. The CDR3 covers 14 residues.

As DNA, the CDR3 is TGTGCCAGCTCACCAAACAACAGGGAAAATGAGCAGTTCTTC. It codes for CASSPNNRENEQFF. The chain is built from TRBV18 and TRBJ2-1; maybe TRBD1 (6 bases). The CDR3 is 14 residues long. The V end lost 2 bases, the J end lost 7 bases, and 12 bases lay between the germline ends. CDR1 is KGHSH, CDR2 LQKENI, per germline.

The sample holds a few counts of this clone. This sequence joins TRBV6-4 and TRBJ1-5; tentatively, D is TRBD1 (6 bases). Trimming removed 5 bases at V and 4 bases at J, with 18 bases between. Germline values: CDR1 MRHNA, CDR2 SNTAGT. The length of the CDR3 is 16 residues. This CDR3 is CASSKDRSESNQPQHF. The CDR3, as DNA: TGTGCCAGCAGTAAAGACAGGTCGGAGAGTAATCAGCCCCAGCATTTT.

The V call is TRBV7-2, the J call TRBJ2-6; TRBD2 might be the D (5 bases). Germline lookup yields CDR1 SGHTA and CDR2 FQGNSA. V was pared by 8 bases and J by 1 base, with 6 bases between. There are 13 residues in the CDR3. The CDR3 nucleotides read TGTGCCAGCCGGGATTCTGGGGCCAACGTCCTGACTTTC. Translation gives CASRDSGANVLTF. The complete variable domain, with remaining parts taken from reference TRBV7-2 and TRBJ2-6, reads GAGVSQSPSNKVTEKGKDVELRCDPISGHTALYWYRQSLGQGLEFLIYFQGNSAPDKSGLPSDRFSAERTGGSVSTLTIQRTQQEDSAVYLCASRDSGANVLTFGAGSRLTVL.

This clone was picked up a small number of times. The chain recombines TRBV5-1 with TRBJ1-3, with D hard to call. Germline lookup yields CDR1 SGHRS and CDR2 YFSETQ. This CDR3 is built from 15 residues. Trimming removed 9 bases at V and 0 bases at J, with 16 bases between. This CDR3 is CATSLDGVSGNTIYF. CDR3 DNA sequence: TGCGCCACCTCCCTCGACGGGGTCTCTGGAAACACCATATATTTT.

The chain couples TRBV11-2 to TRBJ2-1; possible D gene TRBD2, 5 bases. The CDR3 is made up of 16 amino acids. Trimming removed 5 bases from V and 0 bases from J, with 14 bases in between. Germline CDR1 is SGHAT and CDR2 is FQNNGV. DNA for the CDR3: TGTGCCAGCAGCCCCTCCGGACTCAGCTCCTACAATGAGCAGTTCTTC. Its protein is CASSPSGLSSYNEQFF. Variable domain in full (rest from reference TRBV11-2 and TRBJ2-1): EAGVAQSPRYKIIEKRQSVAFWCNPISGHATLYWYQQILGQGPKLLIQFQNNGVVDDSQLPKDRFSAERLKGVDSTLKIQPAKLEDSAVYLCASSPSGLSSYNEQFFGPGTRLTVL.

V is TRBV5-6 and J is TRBJ1-4, with D maybe TRBD1 (6 bases). The CDR3 loop spans 15 amino acids. V was shortened by 4 bases and J by 4 bases, with 14 bases between the two germline ends. CDR1 SGHDT and CDR2 YYEEEE come from the germline V gene. The CDR3 DNA reads TGTGCCAGCAGCAACTGGGACACACTTAATGAAAAACTGTTTTTT. It yields the protein CASSNWDTLNEKLFF.

This rearrangement joins TRBV7-2 to TRBJ1-4; no reliable D call. The CDR3 runs 14 residues. Germline CDR1 reads SGHTA; CDR2 reads FQGNSA. Trimming took off 2 bases at V and 0 bases at J, with 4 bases between the two ends. This CDR3 reads CASSLRATNEKLFF. Written as DNA, the CDR3 is TGTGCCAGCAGCTTACGCGCAACTAATGAAAAACTGTTTTTT. The whole variable domain, remainder taken from reference TRBV7-2 and TRBJ1-4, is GAGVSQSPSNKVTEKGKDVELRCDPISGHTALYWYRQSLGQGLEFLIYFQGNSAPDKSGLPSDRFSAERTGGSVSTLTIQRTQQEDSAVYLCASSLRATNEKLFFGSGTQLSVL.

This chain joins TRBV28 and TRBJ1-1; D is unclear. CDR3 size: 15 residues. Germline V gene data show CDR1 as MDHEN and CDR2 as SYDVKM. Trimming took 5 bases from V and 4 from J, leaving 17 bases between them. The CDR3 protein is CASSPRGGWVTEAFF. In nucleotides, the CDR3 is TGTGCCAGCAGTCCTCGCGGAGGGTGGGTCACTGAAGCTTTCTTT.

This chain uses TRBV7-9 with TRBJ2-1; D might be TRBD1 or TRBD2, each matching 6 bases. The germline V and J ends were trimmed by 5 bases and 8 bases, with 19 bases remaining between them. Per the germline V gene, CDR1 is SEHNR and CDR2 is FQNEAQ (reference sequence). CDR3 length equals 15 residues. The CDR3 nucleotides read TGTGCCAGCAGCGATTTCTCAAGGGGGAGGCATGAGCAGTTCTTC. Protein: CASSDFSRGRHEQFF.

The V and J genes are TRBV6-5 and TRBJ1-5, with D uncertain. Trimming took 6 bases from V and 5 from J, leaving 17 bases between them. Germline V gives CDR1 MNHEY, CDR2 SVGAGI. The CDR3 length is 15 residues. In DNA, the CDR3 is TGTGCCAGCAGCCGACCCGGGCTAAAGGATCAGCCCCAGCATTTT. Its translation: CASSRPGLKDQPQHF.